A selection of T cell receptor beta chains follows, all from one sample in a study of blood T cells in healthy people across ages. In TCRdb, the 5' RACE reads were re-called with MiXCR into one record per CDR3 protein. The sample holds 660,000 or so distinct CDR3 sequences; 58% are singletons and the top ten take 30% to 40%. Sequencing was performed on blood. The receptors here all came from a man in his sixties in good health. Both conserved end residues are part of each CDR3. D genes are given only for firm matches. Clone size is not always given. Where it is, it says once, few, many or a class for expanded clones.

CDR3aa	CDR3nt	j_gene	v_gene	abundance	len	d_gene
CSVKGGEETQYF	TGCAGTGTGAAGGGAGGGGAAGAGACCCAGTACTTC	TRBJ2-5	TRBV20-1	-	12	TRBD2
CSARLEGRNEKLFF	TGCAGTGCTAGACTCGAAGGGAGAAATGAAAAACTGTTTTTT	TRBJ1-4	TRBV20-1	-	14	-
CASSTFDQETQYF	TGTGCCAGCAGCACTTTTGACCAAGAGACCCAGTACTTC	TRBJ2-5	TRBV5-5	-	13	-
CASSEDLNSPLHF	TGTGCCAGCAGTGAGGACTTAAATTCACCCCTCCACTTT	TRBJ1-6	TRBV25-1	-	13	-
CSVVGSGGGETQYF	TGCAGCGTTGTGGGTAGCGGGGGAGGAGAGACCCAGTACTTC	TRBJ2-5	TRBV29-1	medium-sized	14	TRBD2
CASSLSPRGGSSDTQYF	TGTGCCAGCAGCTTATCCCCCCGCGGGGGGAGCTCAGATACGCAGTATTTT	TRBJ2-3	TRBV7-8	-	17	TRBD2
CASSRGGSDFYEQYF	TGTGCCAGCAGCCGCGGGGGGAGTGACTTCTACGAGCAGTACTTC	TRBJ2-7	TRBV9	-	15	TRBD2
CASRIQGLNEKLFF	TGTGCCAGCAGGATACAGGGGCTTAATGAAAAACTGTTTTTT	TRBJ1-4	TRBV28	-	14	TRBD1
CASSQEGVTNEKLFF	TGTGCCAGCAGCCAAGAGGGGGTAACTAATGAAAAACTGTTTTTT	TRBJ1-4	TRBV14	-	15	-
CASSSLSGTGFSEKLFF	TGTGCCAGCTCATCCCTGTCCGGGACAGGGTTTTCGGAAAAACTGTTTTTT	TRBJ1-4	TRBV18	-	17	TRBD1
CASSSSLVGRVGEQFF	TGCGCCAGCAGCTCATCCCTAGTAGGAAGGGTCGGTGAGCAGTTCTTC	TRBJ2-1	TRBV5-1	-	16	-
CASSFPSSGEQFF	TGTGCCAGCAGCTTCCCCTCCAGCGGTGAGCAGTTCTTC	TRBJ2-1	TRBV11-2	-	13	-
CATSDSGGGTYNEQYF	TGTGCCACCAGTGATTCAGGGGGGGGCACCTACAATGAGCAGTACTTC	TRBJ2-7	TRBV24-1	few	16	-
CASSLDGVPPGTDTQYF	TGCGCCAGCAGCTTGGACGGGGTCCCTCCGGGTACAGATACGCAGTATTTT	TRBJ2-3	TRBV5-1	-	17	-
CASRNDYGGALGTDTQYF	TGTGCCAGCAGAAACGACTATGGCGGGGCATTGGGCACAGATACGCAGTATTTT	TRBJ2-3	TRBV12-3/TRBV12-4	-	18	-
CASSYSGAKLYNEQFF	TGTGCCAGCAGTTACTCTGGGGCAAAACTATACAATGAGCAGTTCTTC	TRBJ2-1	TRBV6-5	once	16	-
CASSSRGGPGNTIYF	TGTGCCAGCAGCTCTCGAGGGGGCCCTGGAAACACCATATATTTT	TRBJ1-3	TRBV7-9	once	15	TRBD1
CASRNPSNQPQHF	TGTGCCAGCAGAAACCCGAGCAATCAGCCCCAGCATTTT	TRBJ1-5	TRBV6-2/TRBV6-3	-	13	-
CASSPEVDGTQYF	TGTGCCAGCAGCCCGGAGGTGGATGGGACCCAGTACTTC	TRBJ2-5	TRBV11-2	-	13	-
CASSQFGQQETQYF	TGTGCCAGCAGCCAATTCGGGCAGCAAGAGACCCAGTACTTC	TRBJ2-5	TRBV3-1	-	14	-
CASSVEGLPQYF	TGCGCCAGCAGCGTGGAGGGACTACCCCAGTACTTC	TRBJ2-5	TRBV5-1	few	12	TRBD2
CASSLERATEAFF	TGTGCCAGCAGCTTAGAGAGGGCTACTGAAGCTTTCTTT	TRBJ1-1	TRBV7-9	-	13	-
CASSVPPRAGMNTEAFF	TGTGCCAGCAGCGTACCCCCCCGGGCGGGGATGAACACTGAAGCTTTCTTT	TRBJ1-1	TRBV9	-	17	-
CASSIGLNEETQYF	TGTGCCAGCAGCATCGGACTAAACGAAGAGACCCAGTACTTC	TRBJ2-5	TRBV9	few	14	-
CASRDRGGGETQYF	TGTGCCAGCCGGGACAGGGGAGGAGGAGAGACCCAGTACTTC	TRBJ2-5	TRBV6-6	-	14	TRBD1
CSVEGEASYNEQYF	TGCAGCGTTGAAGGGGAGGCCTCCTACAATGAGCAGTACTTC	TRBJ2-7	TRBV29-1	-	14	-
CASSQQAGGANVLTF	TGTGCCAGCAGTCAACAAGCGGGTGGGGCCAACGTCCTGACTTTC	TRBJ2-6	TRBV3-1	-	15	-
CASSHRDRGGQETQYF	TGCGCCAGCAGCCACCGGGACAGGGGCGGCCAAGAGACCCAGTACTTC	TRBJ2-5	TRBV4-1	-	16	TRBD1
CSVVGSGVNTGELFF	TGCAGCGTTGTGGGGTCCGGAGTAAACACCGGGGAGCTGTTTTTT	TRBJ2-2	TRBV29-1	few	15	-
CASSLQTGQNEQFF	TGTGCCAGCAGTTTACAGACTGGCCAGAATGAGCAGTTCTTC	TRBJ2-1	TRBV12-3/TRBV12-4	-	14	-
CASIAGAQETQYF	TGTGCCAGCATAGCGGGGGCCCAAGAGACCCAGTACTTC	TRBJ2-5	TRBV2	-	13	TRBD2
CASSVVGIEETQYF	TGTGCCAGCAGTGTGGTAGGGATCGAAGAGACCCAGTACTTC	TRBJ2-5	TRBV6-1	few	14	-
CASSARQGAMDYGYTF	TGTGCCAGTAGTGCTCGACAGGGGGCTATGGACTATGGCTACACCTTC	TRBJ1-2	TRBV19	-	16	TRBD1
CSASGGPRETQYF	TGCAGTGCTAGCGGGGGGCCCCGAGAGACCCAGTACTTC	TRBJ2-5	TRBV20-1	-	13	-
CASSMGRDEQYF	TGTGCCAGTAGTATGGGGCGGGACGAGCAGTACTTC	TRBJ2-7	TRBV19	-	12	-
CAISELVTRRSGANVLTF	TGTGCCATCAGTGAGCTAGTCACACGTCGCTCTGGGGCCAACGTCCTGACTTTC	TRBJ2-6	TRBV10-3	-	18	-
CASTLYIAGGQETQYF	TGTGCCAGCACCCTCTACATAGCGGGGGGCCAAGAGACCCAGTACTTC	TRBJ2-5	TRBV12-3/TRBV12-4	-	16	TRBD2
CASSLDLAGPETQYF	TGTGCCAGCAGCTTAGATCTAGCGGGGCCCGAGACCCAGTACTTC	TRBJ2-5	TRBV5-6	-	15	TRBD2
CASKGLAGGSTDTQYF	TGTGCCAGCAAAGGACTAGCGGGGGGGAGCACAGATACGCAGTATTTT	TRBJ2-3	TRBV6-5	-	16	TRBD2
CASSETSGGAEQFF	TGTGCCAGCAGCGAGACTAGCGGGGGGGCCGAGCAGTTCTTC	TRBJ2-1	TRBV11-2	few	14	TRBD2
CSARRTEAPYEQYF	TGCAGTGCTAGAAGGACAGAGGCGCCCTACGAGCAGTACTTC	TRBJ2-7	TRBV20-1	-	14	-
CASRRGAGYQETQYF	TGTGCCAGCAGGCGGGGGGCCGGGTACCAAGAGACCCAGTACTTC	TRBJ2-5	TRBV6-1	-	15	TRBD2
CASSEPLKGVAKNIQYF	TGTGCCAGCAGTGAACCGCTGAAGGGGGTAGCCAAAAACATTCAGTACTTC	TRBJ2-4	TRBV6-1	-	17	-
CASSDQNIGTGSGYTF	TGTGCCAGCAGTGATCAAAATATCGGGACAGGTTCTGGCTACACCTTC	TRBJ1-2	TRBV25-1	-	16	TRBD1
CASSPGDRDTQYF	TGCGCCAGCAGTCCCGGCGACAGGGATACGCAGTATTTT	TRBJ2-3	TRBV5-1	few	13	-
CASSLAATGTYKGTEAFF	TGTGCCAGCAGCTTAGCGGCGACAGGGACCTACAAGGGTACTGAAGCTTTCTTT	TRBJ1-1	TRBV7-8	-	18	TRBD1
CASSPLGVAGGPEDTQYF	TGTGCCAGCAGCCCTTTGGGGGTAGCGGGGGGCCCCGAAGATACGCAGTATTTT	TRBJ2-3	TRBV28	-	18	TRBD2
CASSGTDLGNQPQHF	TGTGCCAGCTCCGGGACCGACTTGGGCAATCAGCCCCAGCATTTT	TRBJ1-5	TRBV7-9	-	15	-
CSVPLQGPETQYF	TGCAGTGTCCCTTTACAGGGTCCAGAGACCCAGTACTTC	TRBJ2-5	TRBV20-1	-	13	-
CASRAEGGYEQYF	TGTGCCAGCAGGGCAGAGGGGGGGTACGAGCAGTACTTC	TRBJ2-7	TRBV4-2	-	13	-
CASSLNGYYEQYF	TGTGCCAGCAGCTTAAACGGGTACTACGAGCAGTACTTC	TRBJ2-7	TRBV11-2	few	13	-
CSARDSSGAPYEQYF	TGCAGTGCTAGAGATTCAAGCGGGGCACCCTACGAGCAGTACTTC	TRBJ2-7	TRBV20-1	few	15	TRBD2
CASTKTESNQPQHF	TGTGCCAGCACGAAGACGGAGAGCAATCAGCCCCAGCATTTT	TRBJ1-5	TRBV12-3/TRBV12-4	-	14	-